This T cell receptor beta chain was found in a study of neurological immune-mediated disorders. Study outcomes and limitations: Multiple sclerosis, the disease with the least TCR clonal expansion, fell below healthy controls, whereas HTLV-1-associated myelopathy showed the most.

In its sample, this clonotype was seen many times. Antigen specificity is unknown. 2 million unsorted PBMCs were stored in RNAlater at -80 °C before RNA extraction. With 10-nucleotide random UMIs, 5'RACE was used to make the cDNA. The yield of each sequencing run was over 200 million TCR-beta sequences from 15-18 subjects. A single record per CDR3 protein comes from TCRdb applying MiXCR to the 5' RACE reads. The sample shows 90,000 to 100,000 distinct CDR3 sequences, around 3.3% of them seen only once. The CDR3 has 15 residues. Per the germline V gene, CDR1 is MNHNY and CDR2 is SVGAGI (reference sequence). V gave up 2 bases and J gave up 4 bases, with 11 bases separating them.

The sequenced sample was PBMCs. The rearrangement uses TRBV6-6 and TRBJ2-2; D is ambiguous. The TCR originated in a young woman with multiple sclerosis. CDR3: CASSYVSGATGELFF. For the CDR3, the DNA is TGTGCCAGCAGTTACGTTTCAGGCGCCACCGGGGAGCTGTTTTTT.